This is a list of T cell receptor beta chains from one sample in a study of T cells in localized non-small cell lung cancer. Profiled with immunoSEQ multiplex PCR; TCRdb holds only in-frame clones, not every one. The sample holds 20,000 to 25,000 clones, approximately 89% seen once. The sample in question was peripheral blood mononuclear cells, obtained before any cancer treatment. The receptors stem from a woman between 35 and 75 years old with stage III lung adenocarcinoma. Both conserved end residues are part of each CDR3. A D gene is named only where the DNA matches it firmly. Clone sizes are given selectively: once, few, many, or a class where the clone is expanded.

. TRBJ1-2 TRBV12-5 . CASGLGGHTIRLPEVLF TGTGCTAGTGGTTTGGGGGGACATACTATCCGCCTTCCCGAAGTCTTGTTC
TRBD1 TRBJ1-4 TRBV19 . CASSLRTGGDEKLFF TGTGCCAGTAGTCTCCGGACAGGAGGAGATGAAAAACTGTTTTTT
. TRBJ2-6 TRBV7-2 . CASTQGFSGANVLTF TGTGCCAGCACCCAAGGGTTCTCTGGGGCCAACGTCCTGACTTTC
TRBD2 TRBJ2-3 TRBV6-5 . CASSYSGTSGADTQYF TGTGCCAGCAGTTACTCCGGGACTAGCGGGGCAGATACGCAGTATTTT
TRBD2 TRBJ2-7 TRBV27 once CASSPLAGSSYEQYF TGTGCCAGCAGTCCCTTAGCGGGGAGCTCCTACGAGCAGTACTTC
. TRBJ2-6 TRBV9 once CASSIPQGANVLTF TGTGCCAGCAGCATACCTCAGGGGGCCAACGTCCTGACTTTC
. TRBJ2-1 TRBV5-1 once CASRQKGGFGNEQFF TGCGCCAGCAGACAAAAGGGGGGGTTTGGCAATGAGCAGTTCTTC
. TRBJ2-3 TRBV18 . CASSPTMNTDTQYF TGTGCCAGCTCACCGACCATGAACACAGATACGCAGTATTTT
TRBD2 TRBJ2-5 TRBV7-2 . CASSLAWSGGRDRETQYF TGTGCCAGCAGCTTAGCGTGGAGCGGGGGGCGGGATCGAGAGACCCAGTACTTC
. TRBJ1-2 TRBV11-1 . CASSLGMDRYGYTF TGTGCCAGCAGCTTAGGAATGGATAGGTATGGCTACACCTTC
. TRBJ2-1 TRBV19 . CASSLGQVGEQFF TGTGCCAGTAGTCTGGGGCAGGTTGGTGAGCAGTTCTTC
. TRBJ1-2 TRBV5-6 . CASSFRDRGAYGYTF TGTGCCAGCAGCTTTAGAGATAGGGGAGCCTATGGCTACACCTTC
. TRBJ2-7 TRBV13 . CASSPRRTSFEQYF TGTGCCAGCAGCCCGAGGAGGACCTCCTTCGAGCAGTACTTC
. TRBJ2-2 TRBV7-9 . CASSRGPVTGELFF TGTGCCAGCTCGCGGGGCCCGGTCACCGGGGAGCTGTTTTTT
. TRBJ2-3 TRBV2 . CASRPGRGTDTQYF TGTGCCAGCAGACCGGGCCGGGGAACCGATACGCAGTATTTT
TRBD1 TRBJ1-1 TRBV7-2 . CASSLAGRGRNTEAFF TGTGCCAGCAGCTTAGCGGGCAGGGGGCGGAACACTGAAGCTTTCTTT
. TRBJ1-2 TRBV19 . CASSTTSRARNYGYTF TGTGCCAGTAGTACTACGTCCCGGGCCCGAAACTATGGCTACACCTTC
. TRBJ1-2 TRBV5-1 . CASSSGGPEGYTF TGCGCCAGCAGCTCTGGAGGGCCGGAGGGCTACACCTTC
. TRBJ2-1 TRBV7-2 . CASSPGGAAYNEQFF TGTGCCAGCAGCCCTGGGGGGGCAGCCTACAATGAGCAGTTCTTC
. TRBJ2-2 TRBV6-5 . CASRRDASGELFF TGTGCCAGCAGGCGGGACGCGTCCGGGGAGCTGTTTTTT
. TRBJ1-3 TRBV5-5 . CASSFGRSGNTIYF TGTGCCAGCAGCTTCGGCAGGTCTGGAAACACCATATATTTT
TRBD1 TRBJ2-2 TRBV5-5 few CASSLSGGQGALFF TGTGCCAGCAGCTTGTCGGGGGGACAGGGTGCGCTGTTTTTT
TRBD1 TRBJ2-1 TRBV11-2 . CASSPRRGTGGYNEQFF TGTGCCAGCAGCCCGAGACGAGGGACAGGGGGCTACAATGAGCAGTTCTTC
TRBD1 TRBJ2-2 TRBV6-5 . CASSLGTGNTGELFF TGTGCCAGCAGTTTGGGGACAGGGAACACCGGGGAGCTGTTTTTT
TRBD1 TRBJ1-4 TRBV5-6 . CASSRTGGEEKLFF TGTGCCAGCAGCCGGACAGGGGGCGAAGAAAAACTGTTTTTT
. TRBJ1-1 TRBV6-1 . CASSEDTGGGSTFF TGTGCCAGCAGTGAAGATACTGGGGGCGGGTCAACTTTCTTT
. TRBJ2-1 TRBV9 . CASSPGGAESSYNEQFF TGTGCCAGCAGCCCCGGCGGCGCGGAGAGCTCCTACAATGAGCAGTTCTTC